Presented here are 9 T cell receptor beta chains from one specimen sequenced in a study of read filtering for tumor transcriptome and immune sequencing. From approximately 430 ng of RNA, a library with molecular barcoded alpha/delta and beta/gamma adaptors was made. TCRdb used MiXCR to reprocess the reads, holding one entry per CDR3 protein. The sample records over 55,000 distinct CDR3 sequences, approximately 15% being singletons. The sequencing input was a population of CD138-negative cells sorted from bone marrow. The receptor source for this set is a donor aged 40 or older with multiple myeloma.

This clonotype showed up many times. This chain uses TRBV12-5 with TRBJ1-2; 9 bases line up with TRBD1. The CDR3 contains 17 residues. CDR1 is LGHNT and CDR2 is FRNRAP in the germline V gene. Unmatched junction bases numbered 12, after V lost 0 bases and J lost 7 bases. In DNA, the CDR3 is TGTGCTAGTGGTTTGGTACCCCCGGGACAGGGCTTTCGTGGCTACACCTTC. Translated, it gives CASGLVPPGQGFRGYTF.

The table lists this clonotype with many counts. The V gene is TRBV7-3, the J gene TRBJ2-3; D uncertain. The CDR3 covers 20 residues. V gave up 0 bases and J gave up 0 bases, with 22 bases separating them. Germline V CDR1 and CDR2: SGHTA, FQGTGA. CDR3 residues: CASSLTYPGPDPTSTDTQYF. CDR3 nucleotides: TGTGCCAGCAGCTTAACGTACCCTGGACCAGATCCTACTAGCACAGATACGCAGTATTTT.

The sample holds a few counts of this clonotype. This sequence joins TRBV27 and TRBJ2-5; 9 bases agree with TRBD1. The CDR3 is 15 amino acids. The J segment lost 4 bases and the V segment lost 4 bases, leaving 7 bases of the junction unmatched. CDR1 and CDR2 (germline): MNHEY, SMNVEV (reference sequence). The CDR3 DNA reads as TGTGCCAGCAGTTCAGCCACGGACAGGGGAGAGACCCAGTACTTC. It codes for CASSSATDRGETQYF.

This clonotype was seen repeatedly, ten times or more. V and J are TRBV30 and TRBJ2-7; 7 nucleotides align to TRBD1. Losses at the gene ends were 3 bases for V and 3 bases for J; bases not matched to a gene: 8. Germline V CDR1 and CDR2: GTSNPN, SVGIG (reference sequence). This CDR3 spans 14 amino acids. CDR3 amino acids: CAWSGGQGVYEQYF. Written as DNA, the CDR3 is TGTGCCTGGAGCGGCGGCCAGGGGGTCTACGAGCAGTACTTC.

There are a few counts of this clonotype. The rearrangement uses TRBV11-2 and TRBJ2-3, with D perhaps matching TRBD2 (5 bases). Looked up from germline, CDR1 is SGHAT and CDR2 is FQNNGV. Trimming took 7 bases from V and 1 from J, leaving 12 bases between them. This CDR3 spans 14 amino acids. CDR3 in DNA: TGTGCCAGCACTAGACTATCCGGCACAGATACGCAGTATTTT. Residues: CASTRLSGTDTQYF.

The V and J genes are TRBV6-1 and TRBJ1-4, with 7 bases that match TRBD1. Trimming at V came to 10 bases and at J to 8 bases, leaving 13 bases not matched to a gene. CDR1 and CDR2 from the germline V gene are MNHNS and SASEGT. The CDR3 sequence is 14 residues long. As DNA, the CDR3 is TGTGCCATCAGAGACCCTAACAGGGGCGAAAAACTGTTTTTT. Protein sequence: CAIRDPNRGEKLFF.

This chain connects TRBV27 to TRBJ2-3; 9 nucleotides line up with TRBD2. The CDR3 loop spans 16 amino acids. Germline V gene data show CDR1 as MNHEY and CDR2 as SMNVEV (reference sequence). V lost 2 bases to trimming and J lost 2 bases; unmatched junction nucleotides: 5. CDR3: CASSLELAGYTDTQYF. In DNA form, the CDR3 reads TGTGCCAGCAGTTTAGAGCTAGCGGGGTACACAGATACGCAGTATTTT.

This clonotype was seen a few times. This may be a read error: a much more frequent sequence differs by one nucleotide. The chain joins TRBV20-1 to TRBJ2-5; D is ambiguous. This CDR3 is built from 12 residues. The V end was cut by 1 base, the J end by 7 bases, with 10 bases between. Germline lookup yields CDR1 DFQATT and CDR2 SNEGSKA (reference sequence). CDR3 DNA: TGCAGTGCTAGAGTGGGGAAAGGGACCCAGTACTTC. Translated, it gives CSARVGKGTQYF.

A note on this clonotype: A much larger clonotype is one base distant, so this may be a read error. V and J are TRBV29-1 and TRBJ2-3, with TRBD2 identical over 10 bases. In germline, CDR1 is SQVTM, CDR2 ANQGSEA. The CDR3 contains 15 residues. J was trimmed by 13 bases and V by 5 bases; bases with no gene match: 18. The CDR3 DNA reads TGCAGCGTTAGGGCTAGCGGGAGTCCGTTTTCCCAAGAGTATTTT. Protein sequence: CSVRASGSPFSQEYF.